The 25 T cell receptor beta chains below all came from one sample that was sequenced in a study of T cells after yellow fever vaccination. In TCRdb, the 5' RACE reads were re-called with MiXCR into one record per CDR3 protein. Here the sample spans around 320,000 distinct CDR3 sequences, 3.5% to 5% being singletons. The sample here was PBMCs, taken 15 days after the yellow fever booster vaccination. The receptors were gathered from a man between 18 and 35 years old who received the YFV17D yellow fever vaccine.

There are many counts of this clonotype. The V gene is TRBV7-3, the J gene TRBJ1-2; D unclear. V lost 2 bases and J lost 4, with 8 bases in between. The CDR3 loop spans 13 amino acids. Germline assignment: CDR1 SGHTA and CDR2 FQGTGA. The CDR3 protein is CASSLEGGYGYTF. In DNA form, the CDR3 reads TGTGCCAGCAGCTTAGAGGGTGGCTATGGCTACACCTTC.

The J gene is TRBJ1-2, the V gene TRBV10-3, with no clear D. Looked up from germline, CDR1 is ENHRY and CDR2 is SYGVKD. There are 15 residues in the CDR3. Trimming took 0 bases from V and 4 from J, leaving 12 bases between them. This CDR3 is CAISESIGRRYGYTF. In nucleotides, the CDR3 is TGTGCCATCAGTGAGTCGATTGGACGCCGCTATGGCTACACCTTC.

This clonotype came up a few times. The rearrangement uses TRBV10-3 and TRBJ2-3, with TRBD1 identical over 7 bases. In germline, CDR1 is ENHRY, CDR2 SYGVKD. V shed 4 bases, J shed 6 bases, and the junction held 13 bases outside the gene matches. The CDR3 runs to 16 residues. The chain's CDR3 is CAISGLTGFGSDTQYF. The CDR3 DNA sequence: TGTGCCATCAGTGGGCTGACAGGGTTCGGCTCGGATACGCAGTATTTT.

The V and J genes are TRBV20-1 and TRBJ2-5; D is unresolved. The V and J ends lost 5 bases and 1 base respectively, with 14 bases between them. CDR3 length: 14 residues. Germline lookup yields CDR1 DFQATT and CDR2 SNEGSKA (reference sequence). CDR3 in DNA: TGCAGTGCTCTGGAAGGCCTTGGCCAAGAGACCCAGTACTTC. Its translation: CSALEGLGQETQYF.

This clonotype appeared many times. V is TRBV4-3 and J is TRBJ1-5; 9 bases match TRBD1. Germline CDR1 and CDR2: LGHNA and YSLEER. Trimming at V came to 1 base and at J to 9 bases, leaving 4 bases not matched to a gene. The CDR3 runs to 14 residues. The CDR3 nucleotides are TGCGCCAGCAGCCAAGGGACAGGGGTTCGGCCCCAGCATTTT. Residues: CASSQGTGVRPQHF.

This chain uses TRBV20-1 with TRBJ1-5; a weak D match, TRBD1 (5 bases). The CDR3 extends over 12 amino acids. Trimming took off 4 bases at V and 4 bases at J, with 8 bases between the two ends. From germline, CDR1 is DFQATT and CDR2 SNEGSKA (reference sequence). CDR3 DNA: TGCAGTGCTACCGACAGAAATCAGCCCCAGCATTTT. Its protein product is CSATDRNQPQHF.

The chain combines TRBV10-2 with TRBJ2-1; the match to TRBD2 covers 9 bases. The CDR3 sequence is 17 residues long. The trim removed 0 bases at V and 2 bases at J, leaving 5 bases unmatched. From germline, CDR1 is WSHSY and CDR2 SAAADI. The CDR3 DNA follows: TGCGCCAGCAGTGAGTCGGTTAGCGGGGGCCCCTACAATGAGCAGTTCTTC. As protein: CASSESVSGGPYNEQFF.

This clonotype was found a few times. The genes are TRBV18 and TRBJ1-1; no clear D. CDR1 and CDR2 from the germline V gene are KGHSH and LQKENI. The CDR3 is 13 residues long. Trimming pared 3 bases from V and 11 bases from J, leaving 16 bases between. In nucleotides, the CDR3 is TGTGCCAGCTCACCCCCTGTCATAGGGTGGGCTTTCTTT. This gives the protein CASSPPVIGWAFF.

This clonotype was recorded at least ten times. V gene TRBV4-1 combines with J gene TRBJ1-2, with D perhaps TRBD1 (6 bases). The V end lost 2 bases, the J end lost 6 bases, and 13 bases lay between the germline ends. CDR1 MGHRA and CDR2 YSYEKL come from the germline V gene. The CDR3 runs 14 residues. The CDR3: CASSQNRVTDGYTF. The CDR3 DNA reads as TGCGCCAGCAGCCAAAACAGGGTAACGGATGGCTACACCTTC.

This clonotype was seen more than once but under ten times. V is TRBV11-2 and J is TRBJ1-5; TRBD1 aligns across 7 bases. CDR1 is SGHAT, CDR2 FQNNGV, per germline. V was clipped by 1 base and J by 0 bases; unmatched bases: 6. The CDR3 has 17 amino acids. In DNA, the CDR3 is TGTGCCAGCAGCTTAGGGGACAGCACTTATAGCAATCAGCCCCAGCATTTT. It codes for CASSLGDSTYSNQPQHF.

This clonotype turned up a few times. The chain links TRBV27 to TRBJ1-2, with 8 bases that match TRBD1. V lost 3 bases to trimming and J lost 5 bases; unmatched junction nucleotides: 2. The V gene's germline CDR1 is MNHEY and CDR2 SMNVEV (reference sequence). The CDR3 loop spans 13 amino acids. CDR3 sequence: CASSLRTGYGYTF. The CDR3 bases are TGTGCCAGCAGTTTGAGGACAGGGTATGGCTACACCTTC.

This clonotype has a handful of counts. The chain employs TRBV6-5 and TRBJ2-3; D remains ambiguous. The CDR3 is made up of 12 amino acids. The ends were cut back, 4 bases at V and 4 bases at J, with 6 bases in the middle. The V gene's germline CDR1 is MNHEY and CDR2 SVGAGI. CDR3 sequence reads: CASSSTSDTQYF. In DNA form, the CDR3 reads TGTGCCAGCAGTTCTACGTCAGATACGCAGTATTTT.

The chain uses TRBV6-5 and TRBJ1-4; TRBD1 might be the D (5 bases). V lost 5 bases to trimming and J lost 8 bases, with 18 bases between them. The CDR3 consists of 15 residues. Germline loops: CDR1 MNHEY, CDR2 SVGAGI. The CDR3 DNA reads TGTGCCAGCAGTCCGGGACTCCAGGCGACAGAAAAACTGTTTTTT. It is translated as CASSPGLQATEKLFF.

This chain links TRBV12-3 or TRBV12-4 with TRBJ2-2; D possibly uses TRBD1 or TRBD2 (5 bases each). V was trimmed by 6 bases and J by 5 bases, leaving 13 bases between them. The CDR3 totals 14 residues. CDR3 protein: CASSRLGETGELFF. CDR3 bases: TGTGCCAGCAGCCGCCTGGGGGAAACCGGGGAGCTGTTTTTT.

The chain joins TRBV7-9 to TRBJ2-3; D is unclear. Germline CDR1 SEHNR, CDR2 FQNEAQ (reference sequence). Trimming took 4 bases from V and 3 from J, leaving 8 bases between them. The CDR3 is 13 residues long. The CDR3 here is CASSSTETDTQYF. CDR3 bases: TGTGCCAGCAGCTCGACCGAAACAGATACGCAGTATTTT.

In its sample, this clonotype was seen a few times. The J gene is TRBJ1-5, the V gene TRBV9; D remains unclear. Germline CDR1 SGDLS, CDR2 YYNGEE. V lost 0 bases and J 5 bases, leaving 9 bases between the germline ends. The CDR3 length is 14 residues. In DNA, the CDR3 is TGTGCCAGCAGCGTAGGAGGGTACGATCAGCCCCAGCATTTT. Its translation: CASSVGGYDQPQHF.

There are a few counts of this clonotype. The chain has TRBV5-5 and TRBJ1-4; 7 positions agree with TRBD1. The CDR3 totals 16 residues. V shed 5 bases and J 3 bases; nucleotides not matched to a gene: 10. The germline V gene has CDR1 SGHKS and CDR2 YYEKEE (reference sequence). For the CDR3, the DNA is TGTGCCAGCAGACACAGGGGCCCGGCTGCTAATGAAAAACTGTTTTTT. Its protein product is CASRHRGPAANEKLFF.

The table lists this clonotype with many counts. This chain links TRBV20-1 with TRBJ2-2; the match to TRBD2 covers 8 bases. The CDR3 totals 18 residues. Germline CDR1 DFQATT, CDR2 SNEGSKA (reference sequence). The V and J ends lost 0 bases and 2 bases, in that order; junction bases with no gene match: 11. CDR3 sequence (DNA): TGCAGTGCTAGAGAGAGGCTAGCGGGTGACGGAAACACCGGGGAGCTGTTTTTT. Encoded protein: CSARERLAGDGNTGELFF.

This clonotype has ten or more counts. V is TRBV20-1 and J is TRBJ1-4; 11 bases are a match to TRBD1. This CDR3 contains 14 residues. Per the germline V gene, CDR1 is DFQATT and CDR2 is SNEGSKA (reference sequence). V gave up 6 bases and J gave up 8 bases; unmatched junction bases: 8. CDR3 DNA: TGCAGTGCCCATCCCCGGGACAGGGGGGAAAAACTGTTTTTT. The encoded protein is CSAHPRDRGEKLFF.

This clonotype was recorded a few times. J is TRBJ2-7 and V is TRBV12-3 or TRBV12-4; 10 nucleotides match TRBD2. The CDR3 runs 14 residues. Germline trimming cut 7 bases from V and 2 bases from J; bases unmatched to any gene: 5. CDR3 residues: CASTDSGGAYEQYF. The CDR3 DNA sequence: TGTGCCAGCACCGACAGCGGGGGGGCCTACGAGCAGTACTTC.

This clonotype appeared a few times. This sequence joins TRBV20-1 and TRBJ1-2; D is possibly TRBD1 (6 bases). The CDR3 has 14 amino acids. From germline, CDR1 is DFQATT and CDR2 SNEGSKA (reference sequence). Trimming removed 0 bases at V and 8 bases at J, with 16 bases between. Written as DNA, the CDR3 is TGCAGTGCTAGAGAATCGGGGGGGCAGAAGGGCTACACCTTC. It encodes CSARESGGQKGYTF.

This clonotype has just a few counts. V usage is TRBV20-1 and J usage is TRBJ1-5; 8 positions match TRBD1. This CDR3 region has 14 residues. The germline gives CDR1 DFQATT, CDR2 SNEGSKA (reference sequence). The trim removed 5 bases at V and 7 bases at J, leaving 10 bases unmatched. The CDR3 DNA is TGCAGTGCTGTCCGGGACAGGCTGGAGCAGCCCCAGCATTTT. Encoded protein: CSAVRDRLEQPQHF.

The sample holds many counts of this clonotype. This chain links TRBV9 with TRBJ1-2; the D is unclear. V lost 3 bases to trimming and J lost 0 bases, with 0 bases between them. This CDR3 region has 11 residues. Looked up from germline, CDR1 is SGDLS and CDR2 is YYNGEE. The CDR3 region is CASSANYGYTF. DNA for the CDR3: TGTGCCAGCAGCGCTAACTATGGCTACACCTTC.

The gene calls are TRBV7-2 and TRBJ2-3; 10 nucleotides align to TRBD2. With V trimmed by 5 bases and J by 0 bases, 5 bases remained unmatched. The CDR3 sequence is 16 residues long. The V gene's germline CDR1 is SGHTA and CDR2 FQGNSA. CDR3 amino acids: CASSRKLAGSTDTQYF. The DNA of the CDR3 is TGTGCCAGCAGCCGCAAACTAGCGGGGAGCACAGATACGCAGTATTTT.

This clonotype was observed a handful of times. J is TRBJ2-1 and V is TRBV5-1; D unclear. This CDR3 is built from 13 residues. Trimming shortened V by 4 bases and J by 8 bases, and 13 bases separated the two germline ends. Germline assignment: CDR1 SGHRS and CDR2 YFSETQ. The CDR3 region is CASSAILDDEQFF. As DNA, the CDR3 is TGCGCCAGCAGCGCCATCCTCGACGATGAGCAGTTCTTC.